The text below deals with one T cell receptor (beta chain). There is no known antigen for this receptor. No qualities accompany the bases; no much larger clone lies one base away. Donors were healthy HIV-negative adults with no recently reported acute infections or vaccinations. Only Caucasian adults living in Nashville, Tennessee, USA were represented among the donors. Magnetic negative selection was used to enrich CD4+ T cells, after which naive cells were positively selected on CD45RA and the negative fraction became the memory subset. After blood collection by leukapheresis, PBMCs were isolated using Ficoll-Histopaque density gradient centrifugation and then cryopreserved in the vapor phase of liquid nitrogen. Analytical flow cytometry was used to check the purity and quantity of every magnetically sorted T cell population. Each sorted fraction had its genomic DNA isolated and then quantified by UV absorbance on a Nanodrop 2000c.

Using the deep immunoSEQ assay, multiplex PCR amplified TCR CDR3 regions from genomic DNA. Extracted genomic DNA from each cell subset was distributed evenly across all wells of several immunoSEQ 96-well plates, and each plate was treated as a replicate. For sorted subsets, roughly 200 ng of genomic DNA, equivalent to around 31,000 T cell genomes, went into each replicate PCR. The purified libraries were quantified using a Qubit 3.0 fluorometer, sized with a Bioanalyzer 2100, and then quantified again using the KAPA Library Quantification kit. A separate single-read 150-cycle Illumina NextSeq 550 flow cell was used to sequence each immunoSEQ 96-well plate. Per the source publication's procedure: Because only junctional sequences without quality scores were contained in the immunoSEQ output, filtering matching that applied to full-length reads could not be performed. To assign V/J genes and CDR3, sequences were annotated using PyIR, a Python wrapper for IgBLAST v1.9, with IMGT germline references. Reads with weak V/J assignments (E-value above 1e-6), missing CDR3, stop codons, out-of-frame junctions, or ambiguous translated residues were removed. V3J clonotypes were defined by identical inferred V gene, J gene, and CDR3 amino acid sequence. Percentage overlap between repertoires was computed as shared unique clonotypes divided by the size of the smaller repertoire. Richness of each repertoire was evaluated using RTK rarefaction, the Chao1 estimator, and Recon v2.1 estimates of unobserved clonotypes. OLGA was used to compute generation probabilities for all TCRbeta clonotypes that the gDNA method yielded from a few donors. Not all clones reach the TCRdb copy of this immuneACCESS table, which keeps in-frame sequences only. Checked studies attribute under half of the gap to unresolved V genes and leave the rest unexplained. The V and J calls and clone size were taken over from that table, and D and trimming were inferred from the DNA. The sample data list 1.5 million to 1.9 million clones, and approximately 98% of these were observed just once. The top ten clones comprise roughly 0.4% of the sample.

This entry comes from a study of shared clonotypes between healthy human individuals (dated by TCRdb to the early 2020s). Regarding the complete study: The cohort comprised a couple of women and three men aged 18 to 49 years. Libraries were prepared and TCR repertoires were sequenced by different laboratories using diverse techniques, in order to increase sequencing depth and limit assay-specific biases. For each donor, CD4 naive and CD4 memory were each run on three plates, CD8 naive on two plates, and CD8 memory on one plate. Leukapheresis yielded between about 0.94 and 8.9 billion PBMCs per donor. To estimate repertoire size and how much clonotype sharing occurs between individuals, the study deeply sequenced the blood TCR repertoires of about five healthy adults. General findings and caveats noted by the study authors: Because the study included a small number of donors, the genetic and exposure-history diversity represented was limited. Based on pairwise subsampling, the degree of clonotype sharing among donors was expected to be affected by sequencing depth. Rarefaction of sorted-subset datasets indicated incomplete sequencing despite the large sequencing depth. Only blood was sampled, and tissue TCR repertoires likely differ from those in blood. Across a handful of donors, roughly 5.4% of naive CD4, roughly 3.3% of naive CD8, 2.3% of memory CD4, and about 0.4% of memory CD8 clonotypes were shared. Naive subsets generally had larger estimated clonotype richness than memory subsets. Compared with non-shared clonotypes, clonotypes shared by all four sorted-subset donors had higher generation probabilities.

In the germline V gene (reference sequence), CDR1 corresponds to SGHKS and CDR2 to YYEKEE. V and J are trimmed by 7 bases and 3 bases, and the gene matches miss 10 bases of the junction. The cysteine opens and the phenylalanine closes a CDR3 of 15 amino acids. The entry retains the CDR3 DNA only, 45 bases that are in frame from base 1. The sequence joins TRBV5-5 to TRBJ2-7; TRBD1 lines up with 10 middle nucleotides. The sample taken for sequencing was naive CD4+ T cells sorted from blood. Read against the paper, the sample's cell subset or site label means: CD45RA+ positively selected. The source of this sequence is a man aged 25 to 40 in good health. The CDR3 here reads CASETSGTGVYEQYF. The DNA sequence is as follows: TGTGCCAGCGAAACCTCCGGGACAGGGGTCTACGAGCAGTACTTC.